Below, 16 T cell receptor beta chains from the same sample are listed, as sequenced in a study of T cell clonotyping in hematopoietic cell transplantation. Only in-frame clones appear in the TCRdb table, and some are missing; sequencing was by immunoSEQ multiplex PCR. The sample consists of some 5,800 clones, about 86% of them appearing once. The sequenced sample was peripheral blood mononuclear cells, obtained 180 days after allogeneic stem cell transplant. The receptors here all came from a female patient aged 50-59 years who had an allogeneic stem cell transplant from an unrelated donor, so the T cells may come from the graft donor. Some clones in this sample may be carry-over from other donors' samples.

The chain is built from TRBV7-9 and TRBJ2-7, with 7 bases fitting TRBD1. The germline V gene has CDR1 SEHNR and CDR2 FQNEAQ (reference sequence). The V segment lost 5 bases and the J segment 2 bases; nucleotides outside the gene matches: 9. The CDR3 is made up of 15 amino acids. CDR3 sequence (DNA): TGTGCCAGCAGCGGAAGCACGACAGGGACCTACGAGCAGTACTTC. This encodes CASSGSTTGTYEQYF.

The rearrangement uses TRBV9 and TRBJ1-2; no reliable D call. Deletions cut 4 bases from V and 8 bases from J, with 12 bases between. Germline V gene lookup returns CDR1 SGDLS and CDR2 YYNGEE. The CDR3 spans 12 residues. The CDR3 bases are TGTGCCAGCAGCACCAGGTCTGGGGGCTACACCTTC. It translates to CASSTRSGGYTF.

The chain employs TRBV5-4 and TRBJ1-2; no clear D. Trimming removed 2 bases at V and 4 bases at J, with 12 bases between. The CDR3 length is 14 residues. Germline loops: CDR1 SGHNT, CDR2 YYREEE (reference sequence). CDR3 amino acids: CASSFGEGTYGYTF. CDR3 nucleotides: TGTGCCAGCAGCTTTGGTGAGGGTACCTATGGCTACACCTTC. Looking up the rest from reference TRBV5-4 and TRBJ1-2 gives the full variable domain: ETGVTQSPTHLIKTRGQQVTLRCSSQSGHNTVSWYQQALGQGPQFIFQYYREEENGRGNFPPRFSGLQFPNYSSELNVNALELDDSALYLCASSFGEGTYGYTFGSGTRLTVV.

The V and J genes are TRBV10-3 and TRBJ2-1, with 9 bases lining up with TRBD1. V trimming: 2 bases; J trimming: 12 bases; junction bases outside the gene matches: 11. The CDR3 length is 15 residues. Germline V gene sequence: CDR1 ENHRY, CDR2 SYGVKD. The CDR3 nucleotides are TGTGCCATCAGTGAGGAGGGGACAGGGACCGAGGGGCAGTTCTTC. This translates into CAISEEGTGTEGQFF.

In DNA form, the CDR3 reads TGTGCCAGCAGTCCCTCCCGGACAGGGGGCACTGAAGCTTTCTTT. This translates into CASSPSRTGGTEAFF. The chain combines TRBV27 with TRBJ1-1; TRBD1 agrees at 10 bases. The CDR3 is made up of 15 amino acids. The J segment lost 4 bases and the V segment lost 5 bases, leaving 7 bases of the junction unmatched. CDR1 MNHEY and CDR2 SMNVEV come from the germline V gene (reference sequence).

The chain combines TRBV5-4 with TRBJ1-2; a weak D match, TRBD1 (5 bases). Trimming removed 3 bases from V and 4 bases from J, with 10 bases in between. The germline V gene has CDR1 SGHNT and CDR2 YYREEE (reference sequence). This CDR3 is built from 13 residues. The CDR3 sequence is CASSSDSLYGYTF. The CDR3 bases are TGTGCCAGCAGCTCCGACAGTCTCTATGGCTACACCTTC.

This clone turned up a few times. The chain recombines TRBV10-1 with TRBJ1-2; TRBD1 aligns across 8 bases. Germline CDR1 is WNHNN and CDR2 is SYGVQD (reference sequence). V was clipped by 3 bases and J by 4 bases; unmatched bases: 1. The length of the CDR3 is 13 residues. CDR3 protein: CASSETGGYGYTF. Written as DNA, the CDR3 is TGCGCCAGCAGTGAAACAGGGGGCTATGGCTACACCTTC.

The chain uses TRBV19 and TRBJ2-7; possibly TRBD2 for D (5 bases). CDR3 length equals 13 residues. Germline loops: CDR1 LNHDA, CDR2 SQIVND (reference sequence). Trimming stripped 4 bases from V and 2 bases from J, with 9 bases between. The CDR3 DNA is TGTGCCAGTAGTAAGTGGGAGACCTACGAGCAGTACTTC. It specifies CASSKWETYEQYF. The complete variable domain, with remaining parts taken from reference TRBV19 and TRBJ2-7, reads DGGITQSPKYLFRKEGQNVTLSCEQNLNHDAMYWYRQDPGQGLRLIYYSQIVNDFQKGDIAEGYSVSREKKESFPLTVTSAQKNPTAFYLCASSKWETYEQYFGPGTRLTVT.

The chain combines TRBV11-2 with TRBJ1-5; weak D call: TRBD1 (6 bases). This CDR3 has 16 amino acids. Trimming took off 6 bases at V and 7 bases at J, with 22 bases between the two ends. CDR1 and CDR2 (germline): SGHAT, FQNNGV. CDR3 amino acids: CASRDRKLALEQPQHF. CDR3 DNA sequence: TGTGCCAGCAGAGACAGGAAACTGGCTCTAGAGCAGCCCCAGCATTTT.

The chain employs TRBV2 and TRBJ2-1; TRBD2 agrees at 13 bases. This CDR3 is built from 17 residues. Germline V gene lookup returns CDR1 SNHLY and CDR2 FYNNEI. With 4 bases clipped from V and 0 bases from J, the junction kept 3 bases outside the gene matches. CDR3 sequence (DNA): TGTGCCAGCAGTGTACTAGCGGGGGGGCTCTCCTACAATGAGCAGTTCTTC. This gives the protein CASSVLAGGLSYNEQFF.

This chain uses TRBV10-1 with TRBJ1-4; 7 bases are a match to TRBD1. The CDR3 spans 15 residues. Germline trimming cut 0 bases from V and 2 bases from J; bases unmatched to any gene: 0. Per the germline V gene, CDR1 is WNHNN and CDR2 is SYGVQD (reference sequence). CDR3 DNA sequence: TGCGCCAGCAGTGAGTCGACAGGGACTAATGAAAAACTGTTTTTT. As protein: CASSESTGTNEKLFF.

V and J are TRBV29-1 and TRBJ2-7; D perhaps matches TRBD1 (5 bases). Trimming pared 4 bases from V and 2 bases from J, leaving 15 bases between. CDR1 and CDR2 (germline): SQVTM, ANQGSEA. The CDR3 is 14 residues long. The CDR3 DNA is TGCAGCGTTGGAGGACCAGGGCTTACCTACGAGCAGTACTTC. The encoded protein is CSVGGPGLTYEQYF.

The V call is TRBV2, the J call TRBJ2-3, with D hard to call. Germline V gene sequence: CDR1 SNHLY, CDR2 FYNNEI. V was trimmed by 1 base and J by 14 bases, leaving 13 bases between them. The CDR3 runs 12 residues. CDR3 nucleotides: TGTGCCAGCAGTGAAGGACCGTTTGGGTCGTATTTT. Protein: CASSEGPFGSYF.

The rearrangement uses TRBV9 and TRBJ1-3; possibly TRBD1 for D (5 bases). The V end lost 3 bases, the J end lost 4 bases, and 14 bases lay between the germline ends. Per the germline V gene, CDR1 is SGDLS and CDR2 is YYNGEE. CDR3 length: 15 residues. As DNA, the CDR3 is TGTGCCAGCAGCGGAAGGGGACTGTGGGGAAACACCATATATTTT. This gives the protein CASSGRGLWGNTIYF.

This rearrangement joins TRBV30 to TRBJ2-7; 11 bases are shared with TRBD2. Losses at the gene ends were 4 bases for V and 5 bases for J; bases not matched to a gene: 4. This CDR3 comprises 13 residues. Germline V CDR1 and CDR2: GTSNPN, SVGIG (reference sequence). The CDR3 nucleotides are TGTGCCTGGAACCAACTAGCGGGGGACGAGCAGTACTTC. Translation gives CAWNQLAGDEQYF.

The gene calls are TRBV14 and TRBJ1-2; maybe TRBD1 (5 bases). V lost 4 bases to trimming and J lost 8 bases, with 8 bases between them. CDR3 length: 11 residues. Per the germline V gene, CDR1 is SGHDN and CDR2 is FVKESK. CDR3 sequence reads: CASSPGGGYTF. The CDR3 region has the DNA TGTGCCAGCAGCCCGGGGGGAGGCTACACCTTC.